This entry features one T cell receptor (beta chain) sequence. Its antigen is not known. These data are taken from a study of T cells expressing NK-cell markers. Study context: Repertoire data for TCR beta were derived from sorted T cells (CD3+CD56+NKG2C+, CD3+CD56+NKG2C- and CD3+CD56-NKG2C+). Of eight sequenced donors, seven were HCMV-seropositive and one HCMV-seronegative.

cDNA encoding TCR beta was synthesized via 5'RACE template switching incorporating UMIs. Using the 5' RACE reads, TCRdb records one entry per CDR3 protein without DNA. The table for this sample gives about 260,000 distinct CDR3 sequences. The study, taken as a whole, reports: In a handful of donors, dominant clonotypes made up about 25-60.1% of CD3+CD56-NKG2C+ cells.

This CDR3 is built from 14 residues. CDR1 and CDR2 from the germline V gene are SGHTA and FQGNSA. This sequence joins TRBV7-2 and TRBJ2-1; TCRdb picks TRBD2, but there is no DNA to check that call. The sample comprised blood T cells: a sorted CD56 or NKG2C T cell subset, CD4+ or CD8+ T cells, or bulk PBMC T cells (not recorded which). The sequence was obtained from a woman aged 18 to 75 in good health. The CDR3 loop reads CASSFRAKPHEQFF.